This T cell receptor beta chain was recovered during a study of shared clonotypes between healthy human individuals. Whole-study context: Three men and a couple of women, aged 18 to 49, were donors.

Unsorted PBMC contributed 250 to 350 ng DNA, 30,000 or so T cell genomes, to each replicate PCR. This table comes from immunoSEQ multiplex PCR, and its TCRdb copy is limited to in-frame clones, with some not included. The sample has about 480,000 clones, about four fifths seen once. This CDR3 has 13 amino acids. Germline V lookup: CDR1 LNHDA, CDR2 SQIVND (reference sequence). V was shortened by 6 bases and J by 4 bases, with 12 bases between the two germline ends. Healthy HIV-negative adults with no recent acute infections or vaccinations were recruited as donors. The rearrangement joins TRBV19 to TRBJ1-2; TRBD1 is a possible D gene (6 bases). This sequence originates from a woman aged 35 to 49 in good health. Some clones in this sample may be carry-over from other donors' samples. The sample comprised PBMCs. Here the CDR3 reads CASSRGRGYGYTF. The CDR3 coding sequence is TGTGCCAGTAGCCGGGGGCGCGGCTATGGCTACACCTTC.